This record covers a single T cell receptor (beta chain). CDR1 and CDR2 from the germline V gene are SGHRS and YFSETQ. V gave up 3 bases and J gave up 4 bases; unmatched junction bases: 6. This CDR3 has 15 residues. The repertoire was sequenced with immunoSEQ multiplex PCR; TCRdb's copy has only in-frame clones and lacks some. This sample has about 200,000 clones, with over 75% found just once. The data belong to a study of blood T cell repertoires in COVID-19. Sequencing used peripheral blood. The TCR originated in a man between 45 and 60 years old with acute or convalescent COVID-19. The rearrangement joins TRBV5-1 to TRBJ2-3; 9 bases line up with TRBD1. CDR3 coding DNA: TGCGCCAGCAGCTCGGGACAGGGTGTCGCAGATACGCAGTATTTT. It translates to CASSSGQGVADTQYF.